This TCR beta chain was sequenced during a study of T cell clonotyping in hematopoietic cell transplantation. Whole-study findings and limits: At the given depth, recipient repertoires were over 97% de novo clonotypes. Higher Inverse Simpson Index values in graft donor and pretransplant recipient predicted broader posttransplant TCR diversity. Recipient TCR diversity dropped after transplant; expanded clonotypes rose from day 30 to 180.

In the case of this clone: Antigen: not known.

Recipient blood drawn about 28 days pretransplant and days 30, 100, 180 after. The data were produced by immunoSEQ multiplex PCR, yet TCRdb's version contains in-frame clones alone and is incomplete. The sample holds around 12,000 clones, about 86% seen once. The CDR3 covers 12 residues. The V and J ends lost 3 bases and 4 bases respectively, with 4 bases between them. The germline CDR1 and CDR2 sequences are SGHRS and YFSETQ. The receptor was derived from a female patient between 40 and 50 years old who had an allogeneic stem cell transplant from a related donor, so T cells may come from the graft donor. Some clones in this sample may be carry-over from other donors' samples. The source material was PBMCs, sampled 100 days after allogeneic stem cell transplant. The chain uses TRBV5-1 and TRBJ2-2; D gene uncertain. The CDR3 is CASSYSTGELFF. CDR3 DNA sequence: TGCGCCAGCAGCTATTCCACCGGGGAGCTGTTTTTT. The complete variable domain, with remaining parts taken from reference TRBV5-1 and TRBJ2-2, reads KAGVTQTPRYLIKTRGQQVTLSCSPISGHRSVSWYQQTPGQGLQFLFEYFSETQRNKGNFPGRFSGRQFSNSRSEMNVSTLELGDSALYLCASSYSTGELFFGEGSRLTVL.